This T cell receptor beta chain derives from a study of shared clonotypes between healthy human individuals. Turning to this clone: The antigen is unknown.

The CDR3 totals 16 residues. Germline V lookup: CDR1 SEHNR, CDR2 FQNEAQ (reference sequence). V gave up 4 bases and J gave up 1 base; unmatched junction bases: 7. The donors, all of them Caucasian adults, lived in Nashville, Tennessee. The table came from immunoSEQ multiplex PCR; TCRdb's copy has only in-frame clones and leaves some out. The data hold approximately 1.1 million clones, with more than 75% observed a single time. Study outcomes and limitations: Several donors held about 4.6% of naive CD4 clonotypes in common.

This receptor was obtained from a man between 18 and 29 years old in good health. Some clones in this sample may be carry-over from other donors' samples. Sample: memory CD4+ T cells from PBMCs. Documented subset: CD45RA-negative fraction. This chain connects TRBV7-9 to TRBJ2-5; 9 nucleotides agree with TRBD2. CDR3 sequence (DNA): TGTGCCAGCAGCTCCCGACTAGCGGACCCCCAAGAGACCCAGTACTTC. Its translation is CASSSRLADPQETQYF.